Here is one T cell receptor beta chain with its context. The data derive from a study of OX40 agonist ivuxolimab in advanced cancers. The V and J ends lost 5 bases and 12 bases respectively, with 10 bases between them. The CDR3 loop spans 11 amino acids. Looked up from germline, CDR1 is MNHNS and CDR2 is SASEGT. Data came from immunoSEQ multiplex PCR; TCRdb stores just in-frame clones and leaves some out. This sample yields some 97,000 clones, of which around 90% are seen a single time; around 0.15% belongs to the top ten. The chain uses TRBV6-1 and TRBJ1-4, with D uncertain. Sequenced material: CD4+ or CD8+ T cells sorted from blood, taken in a trial of the OX40 agonist ivuxolimab. The clonotype comes from an adult with an advanced solid tumor such as melanoma, head and neck, liver or kidney cancer. The CDR3 DNA reads TGTGCCAGCAGTTCTCGTTTTGAACTGTTTTTT. It codes for CASSSRFELFF.